A selection of T cell receptor beta chains follows, all from one sample in a study of blood T cell repertoires in COVID-19. Profiling relied on immunoSEQ multiplex PCR, and the TCRdb table lists in-frame clones only, not all of them. This table holds roughly 230,000 clones, roughly 87% found once. Sequencing was done on a sample of peripheral blood. These receptors came from a human donor in a cohort sampled during active COVID-19. Each CDR3 is given with its conserved first and last residue. The order of the fields is J gene, V gene, D gene, clone size, CDR3 protein, CDR3 DNA. A D gene is named only where the DNA matches it firmly. Where a row states a size, it is once, few, many or the class of an expanded clone; other rows omit it.

TRBJ2-7 | TRBV11-3 | - | once | CASSNEPRSRGYEQYF | TGTGCCAGCAGCAACGAGCCCCGGTCCCGGGGTTACGAGCAGTACTTC
TRBJ1-2 | TRBV5-8 | - | once | CASKPGGDYGYTF | TGTGCCAGCAAGCCGGGTGGCGACTATGGCTACACCTTC
TRBJ1-2 | TRBV15 | TRBD1 | - | CATSREYRDSFSSGYTF | TGTGCCACCAGCAGAGAGTATAGGGACAGCTTTTCTAGTGGCTACACCTTC
TRBJ2-7 | TRBV6-5 | TRBD2 | - | CASSYSKTSGPYEQYF | TGTGCCAGCAGTTACTCGAAGACTAGCGGACCGTACGAGCAGTACTTC
TRBJ2-7 | TRBV9 | - | - | CASSVAGGGGNPTYEQYF | TGTGCCAGCAGCGTAGCGGGCGGAGGCGGGAACCCCACCTACGAGCAGTACTTC
TRBJ1-1 | TRBV9 | - | - | CASSGNPTGTEAFF | TGTGCCAGCAGCGGAAATCCGACAGGAACTGAAGCTTTCTTT
TRBJ2-1 | TRBV7-9 | - | - | CASSLGTGNYNEQFF | TGTGCCAGCAGCTTAGGTACGGGAAACTACAATGAGCAGTTCTTC
TRBJ2-7 | TRBV6-1 | TRBD1 | - | CASSDPGQGADEQYF | TGTGCCAGCAGTGACCCGGGACAGGGGGCCGACGAGCAGTACTTC
TRBJ1-3 | TRBV28 | - | - | CASSNYNSGNTIYF | TGTGCCAGCAGTAACTACAACTCTGGAAACACCATATATTTT
TRBJ1-5 | TRBV6-1 | - | - | CASSDRTAPQVSNQPQHF | TGTGCCAGCAGTGACCGGACAGCACCCCAGGTTAGCAATCAGCCCCAGCATTTT
TRBJ2-1 | TRBV9 | TRBD2 | - | CASSDWREGHEQFF | TGTGCCAGCAGCGATTGGCGGGAGGGTCATGAGCAGTTCTTC
TRBJ2-7 | TRBV7-2 | - | - | CASSLGGVPYEQYF | TGTGCCAGCAGCTTAGGGGGCGTACCCTACGAGCAGTACTTC